This TCR beta chain is from a study of beta chain features in type 1 diabetes. In the study overall: The number of sorted cells examined across all samples was around 99 million.

Looked up from germline, CDR1 is KGHSH and CDR2 is LQKENI. The CDR3 is made up of 17 amino acids. V dropped 0 bases and J dropped 5 bases, with 16 bases sitting between them. Isolated RNA was reverse transcribed in full, so expressed TCRB transcripts were sequenced. TCRdb's copy holds only in-frame clones and misses some; the assay was immunoSEQ multiplex PCR. The repertoire consists of 200,000 to 300,000 clones, with approximately 14% occurring once and the leading ten covering 0.026%. Sequencing was performed on naive CD4+ T cells from blood. V and J are TRBV18 and TRBJ2-2; the D gene is possibly TRBD1 (6 bases). This receptor was obtained from a woman in her thirties or forties in good health. CDR3 DNA sequence: TGTGCCAGCTCACCACCGGGATGGGGGCCTACAACCGGGGAGCTGTTTTTT. Its protein is CASSPPGWGPTTGELFF.